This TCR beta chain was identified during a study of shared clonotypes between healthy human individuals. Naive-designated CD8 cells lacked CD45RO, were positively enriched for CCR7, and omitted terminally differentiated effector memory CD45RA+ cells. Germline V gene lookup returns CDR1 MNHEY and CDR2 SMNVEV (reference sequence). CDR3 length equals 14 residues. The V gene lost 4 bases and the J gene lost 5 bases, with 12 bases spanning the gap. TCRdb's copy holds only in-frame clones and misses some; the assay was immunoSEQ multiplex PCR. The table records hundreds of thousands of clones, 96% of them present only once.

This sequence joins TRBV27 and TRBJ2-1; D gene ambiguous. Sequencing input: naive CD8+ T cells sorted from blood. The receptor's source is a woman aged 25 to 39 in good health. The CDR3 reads CASSYRGPDNEQFF. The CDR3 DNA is TGTGCCAGCAGTTATCGCGGCCCTGACAATGAGCAGTTCTTC.